A single sample is the source of the 10 T cell receptor beta chains below, sequenced in a study of cytomegalovirus exposure and HLA in healthy donors. In the PCR, 60 Vbeta and 13 Jbeta primers were used. Libraries were prepared by immunoSEQ multiplex PCR; TCRdb keeps only in-frame clonotypes and omits some of them. Here the sample table reports nearly 200,000 clones. Specimen: PBMCs. These receptors all stem from a boy aged 5-17 years in good health and CMV-seronegative.

The rearrangement uses TRBV4-3 and TRBJ2-7, with TRBD1 matching over 7 bases. V shed 0 bases and J 5 bases; nucleotides not matched to a gene: 4. Germline assignment: CDR1 LGHNA and CDR2 YSLEER. The CDR3 runs 14 residues. CDR3 in amino acids: CASSQETGLNEQYF. CDR3 nucleotide sequence: TGCGCCAGCAGCCAAGAGACAGGGCTAAACGAGCAGTACTTC.

The chain employs TRBV5-1 and TRBJ1-1; D is possibly TRBD1 (6 bases). The CDR3 is 14 amino acids. Between the trimmed V and J ends, which lost 1 base and 1 base, there was a span of 8 bases. Germline CDR1 reads SGHRS; CDR2 reads YFSETQ. The CDR3 sequence: CASSLTGWNTEAFF. CDR3 nucleotides: TGCGCCAGCAGCTTGACAGGGTGGAACACTGAAGCTTTCTTT.

The CDR3 is CASSPGDGGVWAFF. Written as DNA, the CDR3 is TGTGCCAGCAGCCCGGGGGACGGAGGGGTATGGGCTTTCTTT. The rearrangement joins TRBV7-2 to TRBJ1-1; D is perhaps TRBD1 (5 bases). The germline V and J ends were trimmed by 5 bases and 11 bases, with 21 bases remaining between them. CDR1 is SGHTA and CDR2 is FQGNSA in the germline V gene. The CDR3 loop spans 14 amino acids.

Remarks on this clone: Relative to the germline gene, one junction end is altered; a read error may explain this. The chain is built from TRBV7-6 and TRBJ1-2, with 7 bases identical to TRBD1. Germline V gene data show CDR1 as SGHVS and CDR2 as FNYEAQ. The CDR3 is 12 amino acids. In DNA, the CDR3 is TGTGCCAGCAGCAACCGGGGGACAGATATGGGTTTC. Translating it yields CASSNRGTDMGF.

The rearrangement links TRBV28 to TRBJ2-1, with TRBD1 identical over 9 bases. CDR3 length: 18 amino acids. V trimming: 5 bases; J trimming: 5 bases; junction bases outside the gene matches: 16. Per the germline V gene, CDR1 is MDHEN and CDR2 is SYDVKM. CDR3 region: CASSPYHLFGTGNNEQFF. The CDR3 DNA reads as TGTGCCAGCAGTCCTTACCACCTATTCGGGACAGGGAACAATGAGCAGTTCTTC.

The J gene is TRBJ2-5, the V gene TRBV9, with 8 bases aligning to TRBD1. The junction had 8 bases not matched to a gene; V was cut back by 3 bases and J by 7 bases. The CDR3 totals 14 residues. Germline V gene lookup returns CDR1 SGDLS and CDR2 YYNGEE. The CDR3 spells CASSAETGVGTQYF. For the CDR3, the DNA is TGTGCCAGCAGCGCTGAGACAGGGGTAGGGACCCAGTACTTC.

The rearrangement links TRBV6-5 to TRBJ1-2; perhaps TRBD1 as D (5 bases). The CDR3 covers 15 residues. The V gene's germline CDR1 is MNHEY and CDR2 SVGAGI. V lost 4 bases to trimming and J lost 0 bases, with 12 bases between them. DNA for the CDR3: TGTGCCAGCAGTTCCGTCACAGGAGCTAACTATGGCTACACCTTC. It codes for CASSSVTGANYGYTF.

The chain carries TRBV19 and TRBJ1-1; D gene unclear. Germline loops: CDR1 LNHDA, CDR2 SQIVND (reference sequence). Deletions cut 5 bases from V and 2 bases from J, with 12 bases between. The CDR3 has 14 residues. The CDR3 reads CASSSSGVNTEAFF. The CDR3, as DNA: TGTGCCAGTAGTTCTTCAGGTGTCAACACTGAAGCTTTCTTT.

The chain has TRBV14 and TRBJ2-7, with a possible D match to TRBD2 (6 bases). Germline V gene lookup returns CDR1 SGHDN and CDR2 FVKESK. The length of the CDR3 is 16 residues. V lost 0 bases and J 2 bases, leaving 14 bases between the germline ends. Here the CDR3 reads CASSQDWGEQAYEQYF. In nucleotides, the CDR3 is TGTGCCAGCAGCCAAGATTGGGGGGAGCAGGCCTACGAGCAGTACTTC.

The chain uses TRBV30 and TRBJ2-5, with TRBD2 matching 11 bases. Per the germline V gene, CDR1 is GTSNPN and CDR2 is SVGIG (reference sequence). Trimming took 1 base from V and 2 from J; bases not matched to a gene: 9. CDR3 length: 17 residues. The CDR3: CAWSDGASGGPQETQYF. The CDR3, as DNA: TGTGCCTGGAGTGATGGGGCTAGCGGGGGGCCTCAAGAGACCCAGTACTTC.